This entry lists 7 T cell receptor beta chains sequenced from one sample in a study of shared clonotypes between healthy human individuals. Assay: immunoSEQ multiplex PCR; the TCRdb copy retains only in-frame clones and omits some. Of about 600,000 clones in the sample, 70% to 80% were seen once. Sequencing was done on a sample of PBMCs. The receptors come from a woman aged 40-49 years in good health. Some clones in this sample may be carry-over from other donors' samples.

The chain couples TRBV7-2 to TRBJ2-3, with TRBD2 matching over 10 bases. Germline V gene sequence: CDR1 SGHTA, CDR2 FQGNSA. CDR3 length: 16 residues. The V and J ends lost 5 bases and 2 bases, in that order; junction bases with no gene match: 7. CDR3 residues: CASSLIAGGLTDTQYF. The DNA for the CDR3 is TGTGCCAGCAGCCTGATAGCGGGAGGACTCACAGATACGCAGTATTTT.

The chain joins TRBV7-9 to TRBJ2-7; 11 nucleotides align to TRBD2. This CDR3 contains 16 residues. Germline loops: CDR1 SEHNR, CDR2 FQNEAQ (reference sequence). V lost 4 bases and J lost 2; bases outside the gene matches: 7. The CDR3 DNA follows: TGTGCCAGCAGCTCCGTGACTAGCGGGAACCCCTACGAGCAGTACTTC. Translation gives CASSSVTSGNPYEQYF.

The chain has TRBV6-5 and TRBJ2-7; 8 bases line up with TRBD1. CDR1 is MNHEY and CDR2 is SVGAGI in the germline V gene. The CDR3 sequence is 16 residues long. J gave up 1 base and V 2 bases, and 7 bases lay outside the gene matches. CDR3 DNA sequence: TGTGCCAGCAGTTACATAGGGACAGGCCTTTCCTACGAGCAGTACTTC. Its translation: CASSYIGTGLSYEQYF.

The genes are TRBV2 and TRBJ1-2; the D gene is possibly TRBD1 (5 bases). This CDR3 has 14 amino acids. The V gene's germline CDR1 is SNHLY and CDR2 FYNNEI. Trimming cost V 6 bases and J 0 bases, with 11 bases left between them. DNA of the CDR3: TGTGCCAGCAGCGGGACGGGAGCTAACTATGGCTACACCTTC. This codes for CASSGTGANYGYTF.

The V gene is TRBV5-1, the J gene TRBJ2-3, with D unresolved. The germline V gene has CDR1 SGHRS and CDR2 YFSETQ. Trimming removed 3 bases from V and 0 bases from J, with 8 bases in between. This CDR3 contains 14 residues. CDR3 coding DNA: TGCGCCAGCAGCTCCCGCACTAGCACAGATACGCAGTATTTT. This sequence encodes CASSSRTSTDTQYF.

This chain connects TRBV7-8 to TRBJ2-7, with a weak D call TRBD1 (6 bases). The CDR3 runs 17 residues. CDR1 is SGHVS and CDR2 is FQNEAQ in the germline V gene. V lost 1 base, J lost 5 bases, and 21 bases lay in between. The CDR3 region is CASSLGGPGVPPNEQYF. In DNA form, the CDR3 reads TGTGCCAGCAGCTTAGGTGGCCCAGGGGTACCCCCCAACGAGCAGTACTTC.

The chain links TRBV27 to TRBJ2-7, with a possible D match to TRBD2 (6 bases). In germline, CDR1 is MNHEY, CDR2 SMNVEV (reference sequence). The ends were cut back, 2 bases at V and 0 bases at J, with 8 bases in the middle. The CDR3 extends over 14 amino acids. The CDR3 loop reads CASSLAGSSYEQYF. For the CDR3, the DNA is TGTGCCAGCAGTTTAGCGGGGAGCTCCTACGAGCAGTACTTC.